This T cell receptor (beta chain) is drawn from a study of blood T cell repertoires in COVID-19. V lost 5 bases, J lost 2 bases, and 3 bases stayed unmatched. The germline gives CDR1 SQVTM, CDR2 ANQGSEA. The length of the CDR3 is 14 residues. Measured with immunoSEQ multiplex PCR; TCRdb has only the in-frame clones, and not every one. The sample holds over 85,000 clones, 88% seen once. The sequence was collected from a woman aged 45-65 years with acute or convalescent COVID-19. The chain carries TRBV29-1 and TRBJ1-4, with 9 bases fitting TRBD1. Material for sequencing was peripheral blood. The CDR3 DNA reads TGCAGCGTTATAGGGACAGGGACTAATGAAAAACTGTTTTTT. This sequence encodes CSVIGTGTNEKLFF.